These 13 T cell receptor beta chains were sequenced from one sample in a study of identical twins' blood T cells. From the 5' RACE reads, TCRdb called clonotypes with MiXCR, one entry per CDR3 protein. The repertoire holds a few hundred thousand distinct CDR3 sequences, with roughly 28% as singletons. The sample was PBMCs. The source is a woman aged 18 to 55 in good health.

This clonotype was recorded a few times. The chain carries TRBV9 and TRBJ1-3, with D maybe TRBD1 (5 bases). V dropped 3 bases and J dropped 4 bases, with 14 bases sitting between them. CDR3 length: 15 amino acids. CDR1 and CDR2 from the germline V gene are SGDLS and YYNGEE. Written as DNA, the CDR3 is TGTGCCAGCAGCGGAACCGGGACGTCCGGAAACACCATATATTTT. Its translation is CASSGTGTSGNTIYF.

This clonotype has just a few counts. The chain uses TRBV5-6 and TRBJ2-7; the D is unclear. Trimming stripped 2 bases from V and 2 bases from J, with 8 bases between. The length of the CDR3 is 13 residues. From germline, CDR1 is SGHDT and CDR2 YYEEEE. CDR3 residues: CASSFLDTYEQYF. The CDR3 DNA follows: TGTGCCAGCAGCTTCCTGGATACCTACGAGCAGTACTTC. Full variable domain (missing parts from reference TRBV5-6 and TRBJ2-7): DAGVTQSPTHLIKTRGQQVTLRCSPKSGHDTVSWYQQALGQGPQFIFQYYEEEERQRGNFPDRFSGHQFPNYSSELNVNALLLGDSALYLCASSFLDTYEQYFGPGTRLTVT.

Comment on this clonotype: This clone may be a read error of a much larger clone one base away. The rearrangement links TRBV20-1 to TRBJ1-5, with 8 bases identical to TRBD1. J lost 5 bases, V lost 6 bases, and 3 bases had no gene match. This CDR3 is 12 amino acids long. From germline, CDR1 is DFQATT and CDR2 SNEGSKA (reference sequence). This CDR3 is CSATTGDQPQHF. The CDR3 nucleotides read TGCAGTGCAACGACAGGGGATCAGCCCCAGCATTTT.

The rearrangement joins TRBV29-1 to TRBJ2-1; either TRBD1 or TRBD2 may fit D (6 bases each). Germline V CDR1 and CDR2: SQVTM, ANQGSEA. The ends were cut back, 4 bases at V and 8 bases at J, with 21 bases in the middle. This CDR3 is built from 15 residues. The CDR3 DNA follows: TGCAGCGTTGGGGGGGCGTTTTTGTATTTGGATGAGCAGTTCTTC. Translating gives CSVGGAFLYLDEQFF.

This clonotype has just a few counts. The rearrangement uses TRBV19 and TRBJ2-1, with a weak D call TRBD2 (5 bases). Trimming took off 9 bases at V and 5 bases at J, with 23 bases between the two ends. Germline V gives CDR1 LNHDA, CDR2 SQIVND (reference sequence). This CDR3 has 16 amino acids. Here the CDR3 DNA reads TGTGCCAGCCGAAACCTTGGAGGCGCGACGAACAATGAGCAGTTCTTC. It specifies CASRNLGGATNNEQFF.

The genes are TRBV7-6 and TRBJ1-6; D remains unclear. The CDR3 contains 15 residues. CDR1 SGHVS and CDR2 FNYEAQ come from the germline V gene. Trimming stripped 0 bases from V and 5 bases from J, with 8 bases between. The CDR3 DNA reads TGTGCCAGCAGCTTAGCGGGCAGGAATAATTCACCCCTCCACTTT. Protein: CASSLAGRNNSPLHF.

This clonotype was seen only a few times. This chain joins TRBV20-1 and TRBJ2-3, with D unclear. CDR3 length equals 10 residues. Germline V lookup: CDR1 DFQATT, CDR2 SNEGSKA (reference sequence). V was pared by 5 bases and J by 2 bases, with 2 bases between. The CDR3 nucleotides are TGCAGTGCTTTCACAGATACGCAGTATTTT. Residues: CSAFTDTQYF.

This clonotype was observed a handful of times. The genes are TRBV29-1 and TRBJ2-7, with 9 bases aligning to TRBD1. With 4 bases clipped from V and 2 bases from J, the junction kept 0 bases outside the gene matches. Germline assignment: CDR1 SQVTM and CDR2 ANQGSEA. The CDR3 contains 12 residues. Here the CDR3 DNA reads TGCAGCGTTGGGGACAGGGCCTACGAGCAGTACTTC. Encoded protein: CSVGDRAYEQYF.

J is TRBJ1-1 and V is TRBV5-1; 12 nucleotides agree with TRBD1. V dropped 4 bases and J dropped 1; count of bases not matched to a gene: 5. Germline CDR1 is SGHRS and CDR2 is YFSETQ. There are 16 residues in the CDR3. CDR3 nucleotides: TGCGCCAGCAGCGAAGGGACAGGGGGCCGGAACACTGAAGCTTTCTTT. This encodes CASSEGTGGRNTEAFF.

Remarks on this clonotype: Germline is not matched at one junction end, which may reflect a read error. The chain joins TRBV3-1 to TRBJ2-7; TRBD1 aligns across 8 bases. CDR1 and CDR2 from the germline V gene are LGHDT and YNNKEL (reference sequence). The CDR3 runs to 14 residues. CDR3: CASSPPGQEYAQYF. The CDR3 nucleotides read TGTGCCAGCAGCCCACCGGGACAGGAGTACGCGCAGTACTTC.

This chain connects TRBV3-1 to TRBJ1-2; 9 bases match TRBD1. The length of the CDR3 is 15 residues. Germline lookup yields CDR1 LGHDT and CDR2 YNNKEL (reference sequence). With V trimmed by 6 bases and J by 1 base, 6 bases remained unmatched. The CDR3 here is CASRPEDRGNYGYTF. Written as DNA, the CDR3 is TGTGCCAGCAGACCCGAGGACAGGGGTAACTATGGCTACACCTTC.

This clonotype was counted ten times or more. The chain employs TRBV5-6 and TRBJ1-2; the D gene is possibly TRBD1 (5 bases). Germline CDR1 reads SGHDT; CDR2 reads YYEEEE. Trimming pared 5 bases from V and 4 bases from J, leaving 12 bases between. CDR3 size: 13 residues. CDR3 nucleotide sequence: TGTGCCAGCAGTTTAGCAGGGACCTATGGCTACACCTTC. This translates into CASSLAGTYGYTF.

The rearrangement joins TRBV20-1 to TRBJ2-3; 7 bases agree with TRBD1. Trimming at V came to 2 bases and at J to 1 base, leaving 12 bases not matched to a gene. Germline V gene sequence: CDR1 DFQATT, CDR2 SNEGSKA (reference sequence). The CDR3 runs to 17 residues. CDR3 nucleotides: TGCAGTGCTAGAACGGGACAGAACCTTCTGCGCACAGATACGCAGTATTTT. Its translation: CSARTGQNLLRTDTQYF.